The 5 T cell receptor beta chains given below trace back to one sample, sequenced in a study of T cell responses to AZD1222 COVID-19 vaccine. The table came from immunoSEQ multiplex PCR; TCRdb's copy has only in-frame clones and leaves some out. The sample gives around 180,000 clones, around 90% of which show up once; around 8% is in the top ten. The sequenced sample was peripheral blood, obtained on day 0 of AZD1222 vaccination. These receptors came from an adult in good health.

This sequence joins TRBV6-5 and TRBJ2-7; 11 nucleotides line up with TRBD1. The CDR3 loop spans 15 amino acids. Germline CDR1 is MNHEY and CDR2 is SVGAGI. V lost 5 bases and J lost 1; bases outside the gene matches: 4. CDR3 loop: CASSPGQGASYEQYF. The CDR3 DNA reads TGTGCCAGCAGTCCCGGACAGGGGGCATCCTACGAGCAGTACTTC.

V gene TRBV6-1 combines with J gene TRBJ1-2; D gene unclear. The CDR3 contains 18 residues. CDR1 MNHNS and CDR2 SASEGT come from the germline V gene. Trimming took 0 bases from V and 4 from J, leaving 21 bases between them. CDR3 in amino acids: CASSEALLPRPPSYGYTF. CDR3 sequence (DNA): TGTGCCAGCAGTGAAGCGCTCCTCCCGAGACCGCCCTCCTATGGCTACACCTTC.

The chain employs TRBV5-6 and TRBJ1-2; 10 nucleotides align to TRBD1. Germline CDR1 reads SGHDT; CDR2 reads YYEEEE. This CDR3 comprises 14 residues. V trimming: 4 bases; J trimming: 6 bases; junction bases outside the gene matches: 6. CDR3 DNA sequence: TGTGCCAGCAGCCCGGGACAGGGGATTAATGGCTACACCTTC. Its translation is CASSPGQGINGYTF.

In nucleotides, the CDR3 is TGTGCCAGCAGTTTTAGGCCAGAGAGTTCACCCCTCCACTTT. Encoded protein: CASSFRPESSPLHF. V gene TRBV7-8 combines with J gene TRBJ1-6; the D is unclear. Germline CDR1 reads SGHVS; CDR2 reads FQNEAQ. This CDR3 has 14 residues. Trimming took 6 bases from V and 9 from J, leaving 15 bases between them.

J is TRBJ2-7 and V is TRBV2, with D tentatively TRBD1 (5 bases). There are 13 residues in the CDR3. Germline V CDR1 and CDR2: SNHLY, FYNNEI. The V end was cut by 6 bases, the J end by 3 bases, with 12 bases between. In DNA, the CDR3 is TGTGCCAGCAGGGGGCTGGACCGCTACGAGCAGTACTTC. Amino acids: CASRGLDRYEQYF. Full variable domain (outside the CDR3, taken from reference TRBV2 and TRBJ2-7): EPEVTQTPSHQVTQMGQEVILRCVPISNHLYFYWYRQILGQKVEFLVSFYNNEISEKSEIFDDQFSVERPDGSNFTLKIRSTKLEDSAMYFCASRGLDRYEQYFGPGTRLTVT.